The 30 T cell receptor beta chains reported below all come from one sample, sequenced in a study of human T cells and chemical hapten exposure. One entry per CDR3 protein, called by TCRdb with MiXCR from the RACE reads. The repertoire has around 300,000 distinct CDR3 sequences, 7.7% of them found once; the top ten carry less than 1.5%. Time point given: pre-sensitization, week 0. Treatment meaning: therapeutic diphenylcyclopropenone sensitization with weekly scalp DPC. Material: whole blood, obtained in connection with sensitization to the hapten diphenylcyclopropenone (DPC). The receptors were gathered from a man aged 18 to 30 with alopecia areata. Some clones in this sample may be carry-over from other donors' samples.

This chain connects TRBV7-2 to TRBJ1-2; 9 positions agree with TRBD1. Unmatched junction bases numbered 13, after V lost 3 bases and J lost 8 bases. The germline V gene encodes CDR1 SGHTA and CDR2 FQGNSA. The CDR3 spans 16 residues. Here the CDR3 reads CASSFDQGQGRGGYTF. In DNA, the CDR3 is TGTGCCAGCAGCTTCGATCAGGGACAGGGCCGTGGCGGCTACACCTTC.

At least ten counts were recorded for this clonotype. The chain links TRBV5-1 to TRBJ1-6; D is uncertain. Looked up from germline, CDR1 is SGHRS and CDR2 is YFSETQ. This CDR3 region has 15 residues. The V and J ends lost 4 bases and 5 bases respectively, with 13 bases between them. The CDR3 region is CASSPTGENNSPLHF. CDR3 coding DNA: TGCGCCAGCAGCCCAACGGGAGAAAATAATTCACCCCTCCACTTT. Complete variable domain (other parts from reference TRBV5-1 and TRBJ1-6): KAGVTQTPRYLIKTRGQQVTLSCSPISGHRSVSWYQQTPGQGLQFLFEYFSETQRNKGNFPGRFSGRQFSNSRSEMNVSTLELGDSALYLCASSPTGENNSPLHFGNGTRLTVT.

Only a few counts were recorded for this clonotype. The chain employs TRBV5-4 and TRBJ1-3, with 8 bases matching TRBD1. V shed 1 base, J shed 1 base, and the junction held 7 bases outside the gene matches. The CDR3 is made up of 17 amino acids. The germline CDR1 and CDR2 sequences are SGHNT and YYREEE (reference sequence). The CDR3 nucleotides are TGTGCCAGCAGCTTGACGTGGACAGGGACTTCTGGAAACACCATATATTTT. Amino acids: CASSLTWTGTSGNTIYF.

The chain has TRBV4-1 and TRBJ1-2; possible D gene TRBD1, 6 bases. V was clipped by 1 base and J by 1 base, with 13 bases between them. Germline CDR1 reads MGHRA; CDR2 reads YSYEKL. The CDR3 length is 16 residues. The CDR3 loop reads CASSQGQVPHNYGYTF. The CDR3 nucleotides are TGCGCCAGCAGCCAAGGACAGGTCCCGCATAACTATGGCTACACCTTC.

This clonotype was detected a few times. The V gene is TRBV20-1, the J gene TRBJ2-3; D assignment may be TRBD1 or TRBD2 (6 bases each). The length of the CDR3 is 13 residues. V dropped 4 bases and J dropped 2 bases, with 10 bases sitting between them. CDR1 and CDR2 from the germline V gene are DFQATT and SNEGSKA (reference sequence). The CDR3 here is CSATRGDTDTQYF. CDR3 DNA sequence: TGCAGTGCTACAAGGGGGGACACAGATACGCAGTATTTT.

The chain's CDR3 is CASSQGAGSYNEQFF. For the CDR3, the DNA is TGCGCCAGCAGTCAGGGGGCTGGTTCCTACAATGAGCAGTTCTTC. The V and J genes are TRBV5-1 and TRBJ2-1, with 8 bases that match TRBD1. This CDR3 contains 15 residues. Per germline, CDR1 SGHRS and CDR2 YFSETQ. The trim removed 5 bases at V and 1 base at J, leaving 5 bases unmatched.

The chain combines TRBV7-2 with TRBJ1-1; D is unresolved. The V end lost 1 base, the J end lost 3 bases, and 15 bases lay between the germline ends. The CDR3 runs 16 residues. Germline CDR1 SGHTA, CDR2 FQGNSA. This CDR3 reads CASSLEGLGWDTEAFF. CDR3 nucleotide sequence: TGTGCCAGCAGCTTAGAGGGTCTGGGTTGGGACACTGAAGCTTTCTTT.

This clonotype occurred a few times. V gene TRBV5-1 combines with J gene TRBJ2-7; possibly TRBD1 or TRBD2 for D (5 bases each). Trimming shortened V by 4 bases and J by 0 bases, and 14 bases separated the two germline ends. This CDR3 is 15 amino acids long. In germline, CDR1 is SGHRS, CDR2 YFSETQ. CDR3 DNA: TGCGCCAGCAGCCCACCGGGACGGAGCTCCTACGAGCAGTACTTC. Translating gives CASSPPGRSSYEQYF. Together with reference TRBV5-1 and TRBJ2-7, the CDR3 gives the full variable domain: KAGVTQTPRYLIKTRGQQVTLSCSPISGHRSVSWYQQTPGQGLQFLFEYFSETQRNKGNFPGRFSGRQFSNSRSEMNVSTLELGDSALYLCASSPPGRSSYEQYFGPGTRLTVT.

In this sample, this clonotype turned up many times. J is TRBJ1-5 and V is TRBV29-1; the D gene is possibly TRBD1 (5 bases). Trimming shortened V by 6 bases and J by 3 bases, and 18 bases separated the two germline ends. Germline V gene lookup returns CDR1 SQVTM and CDR2 ANQGSEA. This CDR3 is built from 15 residues. DNA for the CDR3: TGCAGCGTCAAAATCGCGGGGGGGGACAATCAGCCCCAGCATTTT. As protein: CSVKIAGGDNQPQHF.

This clonotype was found many times. This sequence joins TRBV12-3 or TRBV12-4 and TRBJ1-2; 10 bases map to TRBD1. CDR3 size: 13 residues. J was trimmed by 5 bases and V by 6 bases; bases with no gene match: 3. The chain's CDR3 is CASREDRGYGYTF. The CDR3 DNA follows: TGTGCCAGCAGGGAGGACAGGGGGTATGGCTACACCTTC.

This clonotype was recorded at least ten times. The V and J genes are TRBV7-2 and TRBJ2-2; 11 bases fit TRBD2. Germline V CDR1 and CDR2: SGHTA, FQGNSA. The V segment lost 11 bases and the J segment 3 bases; nucleotides outside the gene matches: 11. The CDR3 consists of 16 residues. In DNA form, the CDR3 reads TGTGCCCGCAAGACGATTAGCGGGGGGGACACCGGGGAGCTGTTTTTT. Translated: CARKTISGGDTGELFF.

This clonotype appeared a few times. The chain combines TRBV29-1 with TRBJ1-2, with D uncertain. The CDR3 has 15 amino acids. V gave up 2 bases and J gave up 3 bases, with 16 bases separating them. CDR1 is SQVTM, CDR2 ANQGSEA, per germline. CDR3 in DNA: TGCAGCGTTGAAAGCGATGGATCATGGGACTATGGCTACACCTTC. It encodes CSVESDGSWDYGYTF.

This rearrangement joins TRBV10-3 to TRBJ2-2; possible D gene TRBD1, 6 bases. This CDR3 comprises 14 residues. The germline V and J ends were trimmed by 0 bases and 8 bases, with 10 bases remaining between them. Germline V gives CDR1 ENHRY, CDR2 SYGVKD. CDR3 in DNA: TGTGCCATCAGTGAGTCGGACAGATCTGGGGAGCTGTTTTTT. This encodes CAISESDRSGELFF.

There are a few counts of this clonotype. CDR3 sequence: CASSLADSTYEQYV. CDR3 nucleotide sequence: TGTGCCAGCAGCTTAGCCGACAGCACCTACGAGCAGTACGTC. The chain combines TRBV7-9 with TRBJ2-7; TRBD1 is a possible D gene (5 bases). CDR3 length: 14 residues. The germline V gene encodes CDR1 SEHNR and CDR2 FQNEAQ (reference sequence). Trimming left V 0 bases short and J 2 bases short, with 8 bases between.

V and J are TRBV4-1 and TRBJ2-7; D is possibly TRBD1 (5 bases). The V end was cut by 1 base, the J end by 6 bases, with 25 bases between. The CDR3 extends over 18 amino acids. Looked up from germline, CDR1 is MGHRA and CDR2 is YSYEKL. The CDR3 region has the DNA TGCGCCAGCAGCCAAGTCCGTATTGGTGTCAGGGTGAGGTCCGAGCAGTACTTC. This sequence encodes CASSQVRIGVRVRSEQYF.

This clonotype has ten or more counts. This chain connects TRBV11-2 to TRBJ1-6; no firm D call. Trimming cost V 2 bases and J 4 bases, with 9 bases left between them. The CDR3 consists of 15 residues. The germline gives CDR1 SGHAT, CDR2 FQNNGV. CDR3 coding DNA: TGTGCCAGCAGCTTAAGACGCCGTTATAATTCACCCCTCCACTTT. Translated: CASSLRRRYNSPLHF.

This chain links TRBV6-2 or TRBV6-3 with TRBJ1-5, with D tentatively TRBD1 (6 bases). CDR1 is MNHEY and CDR2 is SVGEGT in the germline V gene. This CDR3 region has 15 residues. V was trimmed by 2 bases and J by 0 bases, leaving 8 bases between them. In DNA form, the CDR3 reads TGTGCCAGCAGTTACGGGACAACTAGCAATCAGCCCCAGCATTTT. Protein sequence: CASSYGTTSNQPQHF.

This clonotype occurred a few times. The V gene is TRBV10-2, the J gene TRBJ2-3; 9 bases line up with TRBD2. The CDR3 covers 14 residues. J gave up 2 bases and V 6 bases, and 3 bases lay outside the gene matches. Germline CDR1 is WSHSY and CDR2 is SAAADI. The CDR3 region is CASRTGLATDTQYF. The CDR3 DNA follows: TGCGCCAGCAGAACGGGACTAGCCACAGATACGCAGTATTTT.

The genes are TRBV6-2 or TRBV6-3 and TRBJ2-1; no definite D call. V dropped 7 bases and J dropped 7 bases, with 14 bases sitting between them. This CDR3 has 13 residues. Looked up from germline, CDR1 is MNHEY and CDR2 is SVGEGT. This chain's CDR3 is CASTEPGRNEQFF. For the CDR3, the DNA is TGTGCCAGCACCGAGCCGGGCCGGAATGAGCAGTTCTTC.

This chain links TRBV6-2 or TRBV6-3 with TRBJ2-7; D is possibly TRBD1 (5 bases). Germline assignment: CDR1 MNHEY and CDR2 SVGEGT. Trimming took 2 bases from V and 4 from J, leaving 12 bases between them. This CDR3 is 14 amino acids long. CDR3 sequence: CASSYGQGVYEQYV. The CDR3 DNA is TGTGCCAGCAGTTACGGGCAGGGTGTTTACGAGCAGTACGTC.

The sample holds a few counts of this clonotype. The chain has TRBV27 and TRBJ2-7; D remains ambiguous. This CDR3 region has 13 residues. CDR1 MNHEY and CDR2 SMNVEV come from the germline V gene (reference sequence). Trimming cost V 5 bases and J 2 bases, with 10 bases left between them. The CDR3 nucleotides read TGTGCCAGCAGTACTATTCCCCCCTACGAGCAGTACTTC. Amino acids: CASSTIPPYEQYF.

The table lists this clonotype with a few counts. The genes are TRBV27 and TRBJ1-2; 9 bases line up with TRBD1. J lost 6 bases, V lost 5 bases, and 7 bases had no gene match. The germline gives CDR1 MNHEY, CDR2 SMNVEV (reference sequence). The CDR3 is 14 residues long. The CDR3 loop reads CASSPGTGFDGYTF. The CDR3 bases are TGTGCCAGCAGTCCCGGGACAGGGTTTGATGGCTACACCTTC.

This clonotype was recorded many times. The J gene is TRBJ2-3, the V gene TRBV25-1; TRBD2 matches at 7 bases. The V segment lost 4 bases and the J segment 9 bases; nucleotides outside the gene matches: 4. CDR1 and CDR2 from the germline V gene are MGHDK and SYGVNS. The CDR3 is 12 residues long. CDR3: CASSGDYRTQYF. For the CDR3, the DNA is TGTGCCAGCAGTGGGGACTACCGGACGCAGTATTTT.

V is TRBV6-5 and J is TRBJ2-5; no firm D call. Trimming left V 6 bases short and J 5 bases short, with 16 bases between. This CDR3 has 14 amino acids. CDR1 is MNHEY, CDR2 SVGAGI, per germline. The CDR3: CASSWSAGDETQYF. In DNA, the CDR3 is TGTGCCAGCAGCTGGTCTGCAGGCGACGAGACCCAGTACTTC.

This clonotype was seen a handful of times. The rearrangement uses TRBV7-2 and TRBJ2-5, with TRBD2 matching over 14 bases. Germline V gene data show CDR1 as SGHTA and CDR2 as FQGNSA. The CDR3 consists of 18 residues. V shed 5 bases and J 7 bases; nucleotides not matched to a gene: 15. In nucleotides, the CDR3 is TGTGCCAGCAGCGGGCGCGGGGCGACTAGCGGGGGGGTGGCGACCCAGTACTTC. Amino acid sequence: CASSGRGATSGGVATQYF. The full variable domain, rest sourced from reference TRBV7-2 and TRBJ2-5, is GAGVSQSPSNKVTEKGKDVELRCDPISGHTALYWYRQSLGQGLEFLIYFQGNSAPDKSGLPSDRFSAERTGGSVSTLTIQRTQQEDSAVYLCASSGRGATSGGVATQYFGPGTRLLVL.

This clonotype was counted between two and nine times. This rearrangement joins TRBV12-5 to TRBJ2-5; 9 bases are a match to TRBD1. The CDR3 runs 14 residues. The J segment lost 4 bases and the V segment lost 6 bases, leaving 6 bases of the junction unmatched. In germline, CDR1 is LGHNT, CDR2 FRNRAP. The CDR3 protein is CASGLTGGIETQYF. The CDR3 DNA follows: TGTGCTAGTGGCCTCACAGGGGGCATAGAGACCCAGTACTTC. The full variable domain, rest sourced from reference TRBV12-5 and TRBJ2-5, is DARVTQTPRHKVTEMGQEVTMRCQPILGHNTVFWYRQTMMQGLELLAYFRNRAPLDDSGMPKDRFSAEMPDATLATLKIQPSEPRDSAVYFCASGLTGGIETQYFGPGTRLLVL.

This clonotype was counted a few times. The chain has TRBV4-3 and TRBJ1-3; no clear D. The CDR3 is 14 amino acids. The ends were cut back, 0 bases at V and 0 bases at J, with 3 bases in the middle. Germline CDR1 reads LGHNA; CDR2 reads YSLEER. The DNA for the CDR3 is TGCGCCAGCAGCCAAGATGTCTCTGGAAACACCATATATTTT. Translating it yields CASSQDVSGNTIYF.

The sample holds a few counts of this clonotype. The chain joins TRBV20-1 to TRBJ2-1, with a possible D match to TRBD1 (6 bases). The CDR3 spans 13 residues. Trimming removed 4 bases at V and 4 bases at J, with 11 bases between. In germline, CDR1 is DFQATT, CDR2 SNEGSKA (reference sequence). Here the CDR3 reads CSATEDSYNEQFF. The CDR3 DNA follows: TGCAGTGCTACCGAGGACAGTTACAATGAGCAGTTCTTC.

The chain is built from TRBV7-2 and TRBJ2-7; the D gene is possibly TRBD1 (6 bases). V was clipped by 5 bases and J by 2 bases, with 7 bases between them. The CDR3 length is 12 residues. Germline V CDR1 and CDR2: SGHTA, FQGNSA. The CDR3 region is CASSGDTYEQYV. In DNA, the CDR3 is TGTGCCAGCAGCGGGGACACCTACGAGCAGTACGTC.

This clonotype was counted only a few times. The chain links TRBV7-9 to TRBJ1-4; possibly TRBD1 for D (6 bases). The germline V and J ends were trimmed by 2 bases and 8 bases, with 15 bases remaining between them. The CDR3 covers 15 residues. CDR1 is SEHNR, CDR2 FQNEAQ, per germline (reference sequence). The CDR3: CASSLTAGEWEKLFF. CDR3 in DNA: TGTGCCAGCAGCTTAACAGCAGGGGAGTGGGAAAAACTGTTTTTT.